These 14 T cell receptor beta chains originate from one sample sequenced in a study of identical twins. TCRdb reprocessed the 5' RACE reads via MiXCR and lists one record per CDR3 protein. The data hold roughly 250,000 distinct CDR3 sequences, with 7.5% observed a single time. These same records also appear under a second study, on yellow fever vaccine responses in identical twins.

The sequenced material came from CD8+ T cells sorted from blood. Source of these receptors: a woman aged 18-29 years in good health.

The chain joins TRBV18 to TRBJ2-3, with no clear D. The germline V and J ends were trimmed by 6 bases and 2 bases, with 15 bases remaining between them. The length of the CDR3 is 15 residues. Germline V gene sequence: CDR1 KGHSH, CDR2 LQKENI. The CDR3 here is CASSPMAEFTDTQYF. CDR3 coding DNA: TGTGCCAGCTCCCCAATGGCAGAATTCACAGATACGCAGTATTTT.

This clonotype was seen ten or more times. The V call is TRBV3-1, the J call TRBJ2-7, with 10 nucleotides matching TRBD1. Germline loops: CDR1 LGHDT, CDR2 YNNKEL (reference sequence). This CDR3 is built from 18 residues. V was pared by 1 base and J by 1 base, with 10 bases of the junction left unmatched. The CDR3, as DNA: TGTGCCAGCAGCCAAGTTGGGACAGGGGTCTTACTTTCCTACGAGCAGTACGTC. Translating gives CASSQVGTGVLLSYEQYV.

This clonotype was seen only a few times. V usage is TRBV6-5 and J usage is TRBJ2-3; D gene unclear. The ends were cut back, 2 bases at V and 1 base at J, with 10 bases in the middle. CDR1 MNHEY and CDR2 SVGAGI come from the germline V gene. The CDR3 sequence is 15 residues long. The chain's CDR3 is CASSYQARGTDTQYF. The CDR3 nucleotides read TGTGCCAGCAGTTACCAAGCCCGGGGCACAGATACGCAGTATTTT.

This clonotype was detected many times. The chain links TRBV12-3 or TRBV12-4 to TRBJ1-2; D may be TRBD1 (6 bases). The CDR3 totals 14 residues. V was pared by 10 bases and J by 3 bases, with 18 bases between. CDR3 nucleotide sequence: TGTGCCACCGAGGAGAGGGGGGAGGACTATGGCTACACCTTC. Its translation: CATEERGEDYGYTF.

The rearrangement links TRBV5-1 to TRBJ2-5, with 9 bases that match TRBD2. Germline-derived CDR1 and CDR2 are SGHRS and YFSETQ. The length of the CDR3 is 16 residues. The trim removed 5 bases at V and 0 bases at J, leaving 8 bases unmatched. The CDR3 reads CASRTGTSCYQETQYF. CDR3 DNA sequence: TGCGCCAGCAGAACGGGGACTAGCTGCTACCAAGAGACCCAGTACTTC. Together with reference TRBV5-1 and TRBJ2-5, the CDR3 gives the full variable domain: KAGVTQTPRYLIKTRGQQVTLSCSPISGHRSVSWYQQTPGQGLQFLFEYFSETQRNKGNFPGRFSGRQFSNSRSEMNVSTLELGDSALYLCASRTGTSCYQETQYFGPGTRLLVL.

This clonotype has a count of ten or more. The chain couples TRBV3-1 to TRBJ2-7; D call uncertain. CDR3 length: 12 residues. Per the germline V gene, CDR1 is LGHDT and CDR2 is YNNKEL (reference sequence). Trimming removed 3 bases at V and 0 bases at J, with 3 bases between. Written as DNA, the CDR3 is TGTGCCAGCAGCCAGAGCTCCTACGAGCAGTACTTC. Its translation: CASSQSSYEQYF.

The rearrangement links TRBV7-2 to TRBJ2-7, with a possible D match to TRBD2 (5 bases). Germline CDR1 and CDR2: SGHTA and FQGNSA. V lost 11 bases and J 4 bases, leaving 21 bases between the germline ends. The CDR3 has 14 amino acids. CDR3 protein: CACSRFDYSYEQYV. CDR3 nucleotide sequence: TGTGCCTGCTCAAGATTCGACTATTCTTACGAGCAGTACGTC.

The CDR3 loop reads CASKRDHEQYV. DNA of the CDR3: TGTGCCTCTAAGAGGGACCACGAGCAGTACGTC. The chain has TRBV6-5 and TRBJ2-7, with D perhaps assigned TRBD1 or TRBD2 (5 bases each). This CDR3 spans 11 amino acids. Germline values: CDR1 MNHEY, CDR2 SVGAGI. The ends were cut back, 11 bases at V and 5 bases at J, with 13 bases in the middle.

This clonotype was detected many times. The chain links TRBV29-1 to TRBJ2-7; 10 bases align to TRBD1. Germline trimming cut 6 bases from V and 0 bases from J; bases unmatched to any gene: 2. The CDR3 runs to 13 residues. Germline V lookup: CDR1 SQVTM, CDR2 ANQGSEA. CDR3 loop: CSVGTGVSYEQYF. Here the CDR3 DNA reads TGCAGCGTCGGGACAGGGGTCTCCTACGAGCAGTACTTC.

This clonotype was seen more than once but under ten times. The V gene is TRBV5-1, the J gene TRBJ2-2; D gene uncertain. This CDR3 is 15 amino acids long. The V gene's germline CDR1 is SGHRS and CDR2 YFSETQ. V was shortened by 4 bases and J by 0 bases, with 10 bases between the two germline ends. CDR3: CASSPSDTNTGELFF. CDR3 nucleotides: TGCGCCAGCAGCCCGAGCGACACGAACACCGGGGAGCTGTTTTTT.

This clonotype was found many times. This chain joins TRBV28 and TRBJ1-4, with 8 nucleotides matching TRBD1. Trimming at V came to 5 bases and at J to 1 base, leaving 3 bases not matched to a gene. Per germline, CDR1 MDHEN and CDR2 SYDVKM. This CDR3 is built from 15 residues. This CDR3 reads CASSRQGRTNEKLFF. The CDR3 DNA reads TGTGCCAGCAGTCGACAGGGGCGAACTAATGAAAAACTGTTTTTT.

This clonotype was picked up many times. The gene calls are TRBV7-7 and TRBJ2-1; D not resolved. V was clipped by 10 bases and J by 7 bases, with 17 bases between them. The length of the CDR3 is 13 residues. From germline, CDR1 is SSHAT and CDR2 FNYEAQ (reference sequence). The DNA for the CDR3 is TGTGCCACTTCGCCTACGTATAGGAATGAGCAGTTCTTC. It yields the protein CATSPTYRNEQFF.

This clonotype was found many times. V gene TRBV28 combines with J gene TRBJ2-7, with D perhaps matching TRBD1 (5 bases). Trimming took off 6 bases at V and 6 bases at J, with 15 bases between the two ends. This CDR3 is 13 amino acids long. CDR1 is MDHEN, CDR2 SYDVKM, per germline. In DNA, the CDR3 is TGTGCCAGCAGGGCGGATGGGGCCGTCGAGCAGTACGTC. This translates into CASRADGAVEQYV.

The J gene is TRBJ1-1, the V gene TRBV27; D gene ambiguous. Germline lookup yields CDR1 MNHEY and CDR2 SMNVEV (reference sequence). V was cut by 2 bases and J by 4 bases, with 8 bases left in between. The CDR3 extends over 13 amino acids. The CDR3, as DNA: TGTGCCAGCAGTTTAAAATTGGGCACTGAAGCTTTCTTT. Amino acids: CASSLKLGTEAFF.